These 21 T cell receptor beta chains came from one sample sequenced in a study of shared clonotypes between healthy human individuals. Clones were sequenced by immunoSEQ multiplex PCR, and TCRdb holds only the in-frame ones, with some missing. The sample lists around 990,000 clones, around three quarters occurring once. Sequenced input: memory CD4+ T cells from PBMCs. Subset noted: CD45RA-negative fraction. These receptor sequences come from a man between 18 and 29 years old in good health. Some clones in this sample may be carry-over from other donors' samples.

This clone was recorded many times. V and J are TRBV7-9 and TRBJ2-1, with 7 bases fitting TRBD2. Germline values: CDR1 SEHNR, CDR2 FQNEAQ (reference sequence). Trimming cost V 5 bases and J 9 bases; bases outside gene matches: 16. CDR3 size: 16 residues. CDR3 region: CASSGVRDYVSREQFF. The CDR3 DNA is TGTGCCAGCAGCGGGGTAAGGGACTATGTGTCTCGTGAGCAGTTCTTC.

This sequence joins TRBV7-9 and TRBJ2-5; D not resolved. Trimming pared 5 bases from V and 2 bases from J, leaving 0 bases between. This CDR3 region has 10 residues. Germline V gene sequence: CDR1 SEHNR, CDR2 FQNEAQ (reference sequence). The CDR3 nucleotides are TGTGCCAGCAGCCAAGAGACCCAGTACTTC. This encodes CASSQETQYF. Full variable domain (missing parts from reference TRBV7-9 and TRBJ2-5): DTGVSQNPRHKITKRGQNVTFRCDPISEHNRLYWYRQTLGQGPEFLTYFQNEAQLEKSRLLSDRFSAERPKGSFSTLEIQRTEQGDSAMYLCASSQETQYFGPGTRLLVL.

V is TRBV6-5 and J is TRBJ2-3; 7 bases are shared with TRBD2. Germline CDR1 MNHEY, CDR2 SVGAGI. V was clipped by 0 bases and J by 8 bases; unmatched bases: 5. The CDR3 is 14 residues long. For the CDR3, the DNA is TGTGCCAGCAGTTACTCGAATGGCGGGGGTACGCAGTATTTT. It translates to CASSYSNGGGTQYF.

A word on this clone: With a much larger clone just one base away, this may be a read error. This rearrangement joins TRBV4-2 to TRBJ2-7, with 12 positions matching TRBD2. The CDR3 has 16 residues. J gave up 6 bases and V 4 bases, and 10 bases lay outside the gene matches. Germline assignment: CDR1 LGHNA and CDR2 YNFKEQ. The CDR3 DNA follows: TGTGCCAGCAGCCGAGTAGCGACTAGCGGGAGTAGCGAGCAGTACTTC. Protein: CASSRVATSGSSEQYF.

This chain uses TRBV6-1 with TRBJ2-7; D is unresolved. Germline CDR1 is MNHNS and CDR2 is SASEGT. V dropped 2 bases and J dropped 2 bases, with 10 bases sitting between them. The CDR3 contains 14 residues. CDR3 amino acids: CASSESPQTYEQYF. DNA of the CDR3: TGTGCCAGCAGTGAATCCCCGCAGACCTACGAGCAGTACTTC.

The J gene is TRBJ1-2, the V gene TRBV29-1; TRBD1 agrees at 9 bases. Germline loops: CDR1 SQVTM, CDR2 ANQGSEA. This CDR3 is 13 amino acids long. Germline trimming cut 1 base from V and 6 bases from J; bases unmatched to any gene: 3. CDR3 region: CSVEGGTGNGYTF. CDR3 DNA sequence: TGCAGCGTTGAAGGGGGGACAGGGAATGGCTACACCTTC.

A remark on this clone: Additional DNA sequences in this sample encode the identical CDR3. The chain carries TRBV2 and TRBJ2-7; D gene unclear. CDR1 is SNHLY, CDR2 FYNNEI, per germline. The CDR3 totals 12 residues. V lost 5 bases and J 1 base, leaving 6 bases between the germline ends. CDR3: CASSSDSYEQYF. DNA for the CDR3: TGTGCCAGCAGTTCAGATTCCTACGAGCAGTACTTC.

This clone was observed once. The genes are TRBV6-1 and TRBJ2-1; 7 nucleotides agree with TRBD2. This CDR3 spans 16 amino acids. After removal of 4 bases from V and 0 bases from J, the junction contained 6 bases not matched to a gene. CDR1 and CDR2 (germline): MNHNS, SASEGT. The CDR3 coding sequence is TGTGCCAGCAGTGGGGAGGGGATCTACTCCTACAATGAGCAGTTCTTC. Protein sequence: CASSGEGIYSYNEQFF.

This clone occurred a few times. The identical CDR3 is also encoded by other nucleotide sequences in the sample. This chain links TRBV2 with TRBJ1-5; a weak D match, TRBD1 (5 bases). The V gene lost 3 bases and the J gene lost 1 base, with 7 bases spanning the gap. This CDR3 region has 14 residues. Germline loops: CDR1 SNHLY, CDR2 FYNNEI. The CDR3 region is CASSDRGSNQPQHF. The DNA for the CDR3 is TGTGCCAGCAGTGACCGGGGCAGCAATCAGCCCCAGCATTTT.

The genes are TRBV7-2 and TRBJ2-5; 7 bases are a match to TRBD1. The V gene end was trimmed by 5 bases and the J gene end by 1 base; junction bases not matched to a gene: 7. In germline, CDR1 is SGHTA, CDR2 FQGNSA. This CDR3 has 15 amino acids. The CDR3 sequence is CASSRMTGPQETQYF. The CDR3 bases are TGTGCCAGCAGCCGAATGACAGGGCCCCAAGAGACCCAGTACTTC.

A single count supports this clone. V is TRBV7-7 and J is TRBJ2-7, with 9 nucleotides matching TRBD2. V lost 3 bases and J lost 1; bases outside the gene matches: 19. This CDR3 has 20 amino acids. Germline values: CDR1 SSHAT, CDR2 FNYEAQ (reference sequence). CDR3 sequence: CASSFPPFYRSGSSSYEQYF. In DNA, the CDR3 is TGTGCCAGCAGCTTCCCCCCTTTCTACCGTAGCGGGAGTTCATCCTACGAGCAGTACTTC.

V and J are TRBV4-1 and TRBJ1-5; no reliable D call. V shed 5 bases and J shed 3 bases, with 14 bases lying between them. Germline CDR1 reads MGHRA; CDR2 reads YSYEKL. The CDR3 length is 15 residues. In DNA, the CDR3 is TGCGCCAGCAGCTCAGCGACGGGTTTCAATCAGCCCCAGCATTTT. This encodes CASSSATGFNQPQHF.

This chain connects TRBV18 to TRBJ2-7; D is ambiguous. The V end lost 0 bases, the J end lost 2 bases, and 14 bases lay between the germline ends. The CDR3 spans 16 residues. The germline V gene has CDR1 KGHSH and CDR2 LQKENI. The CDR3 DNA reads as TGTGCCAGCTCACCACCGTCAATAGGAACCGCCTACGAGCAGTACTTC. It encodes CASSPPSIGTAYEQYF.

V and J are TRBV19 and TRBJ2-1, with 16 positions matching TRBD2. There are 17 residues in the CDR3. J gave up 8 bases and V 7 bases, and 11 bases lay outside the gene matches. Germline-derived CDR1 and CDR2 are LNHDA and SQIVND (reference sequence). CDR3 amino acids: CASTLRGLAGGPYEQFF. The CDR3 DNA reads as TGTGCCAGTACCCTTCGGGGACTAGCGGGAGGGCCTTATGAGCAGTTCTTC.

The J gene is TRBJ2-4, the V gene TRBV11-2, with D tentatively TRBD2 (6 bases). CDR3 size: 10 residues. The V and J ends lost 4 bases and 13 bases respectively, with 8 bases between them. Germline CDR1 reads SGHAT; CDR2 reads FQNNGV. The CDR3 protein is CASSSGVQYF. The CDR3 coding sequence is TGTGCCAGCAGCTCGGGGGTGCAGTACTTC.

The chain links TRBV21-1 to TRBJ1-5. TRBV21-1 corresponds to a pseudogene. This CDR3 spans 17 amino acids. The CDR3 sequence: CASSITRALYSNQPQHF. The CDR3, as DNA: TGTGCCAGCAGCATAACACGGGCTTTGTATAGCAATCAGCCCCAGCATTTT.

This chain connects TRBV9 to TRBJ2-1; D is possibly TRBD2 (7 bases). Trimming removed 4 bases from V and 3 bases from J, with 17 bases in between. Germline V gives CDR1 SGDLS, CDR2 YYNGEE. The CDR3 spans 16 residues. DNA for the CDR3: TGTGCCAGCAGCAGGGGGGTAGCGGGCAACTACAATGAGCAGTTCTTC. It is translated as CASSRGVAGNYNEQFF.

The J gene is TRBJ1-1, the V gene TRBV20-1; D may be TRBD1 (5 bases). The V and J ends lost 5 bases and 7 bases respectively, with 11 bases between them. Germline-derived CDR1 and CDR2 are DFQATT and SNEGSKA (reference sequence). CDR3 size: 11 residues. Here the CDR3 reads CSAHQGDEAFF. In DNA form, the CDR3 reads TGCAGTGCTCATCAGGGAGATGAAGCTTTCTTT.

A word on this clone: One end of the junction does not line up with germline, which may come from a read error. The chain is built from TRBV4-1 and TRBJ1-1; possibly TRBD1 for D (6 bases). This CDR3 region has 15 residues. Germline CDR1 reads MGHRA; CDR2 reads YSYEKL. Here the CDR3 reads CASSQGLTGNTEALF. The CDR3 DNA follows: TGCGCCAGCAGCCAAGGCCTTACAGGGAACACTGAAGCTTTATTT.

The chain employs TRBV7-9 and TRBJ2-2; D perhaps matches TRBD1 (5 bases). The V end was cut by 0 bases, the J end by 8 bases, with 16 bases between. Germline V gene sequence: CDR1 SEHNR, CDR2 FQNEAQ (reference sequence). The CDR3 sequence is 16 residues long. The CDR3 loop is CASSLAVRTSVGELFF. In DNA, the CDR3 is TGTGCCAGCAGCTTAGCTGTCCGGACAAGTGTTGGGGAGCTGTTTTTT.

CDR3 residues: CATSRVSAANEKLFF. In DNA, the CDR3 is TGTGCCACCAGCAGAGTATCCGCGGCTAATGAAAAACTGTTTTTT. This rearrangement joins TRBV15 to TRBJ1-4, with unresolved D. This CDR3 is built from 15 residues. Germline CDR1 is LNHNV and CDR2 is YYDKDF (reference sequence). V lost 1 base to trimming and J lost 3 bases, with 9 bases between them.